One and the same sample provided the 23 T cell receptor beta chains below, sequenced in a study of blood T cell repertoires in COVID-19. The method was immunoSEQ multiplex PCR; TCRdb's version includes in-frame clones alone and lacks a portion of them. This sample has some 200,000 clones; around four fifths occur once, and the top ten carry roughly 0.91%. What was sequenced was peripheral blood. The receptors come from a man in his fifties or sixties with COVID-19, enrolled during active disease.

This chain uses TRBV24-1 with TRBJ1-4; 11 nucleotides line up with TRBD1. CDR3 length equals 17 residues. With V trimmed by 4 bases and J by 4 bases, 7 bases remained unmatched. CDR1 and CDR2 from the germline V gene are KGHDR and SFDVKD. The CDR3 reads CATSDYPGQGDNEKLFF. CDR3 DNA: TGTGCCACCAGTGACTACCCGGGACAGGGGGATAATGAAAAACTGTTTTTT.

This clone was detected only once. The CDR3 sequence is CASRGGGSSSGYTF. The CDR3, as DNA: TGTGCCAGCAGAGGGGGGGGGAGTAGCTCTGGCTACACCTTC. The rearrangement links TRBV6-5 to TRBJ1-2; D is perhaps TRBD1 (6 bases). The germline gives CDR1 MNHEY, CDR2 SVGAGI. There are 14 residues in the CDR3. V was trimmed by 6 bases and J by 7 bases, leaving 18 bases between them.

This clone occurred a few times. The genes are TRBV29-1 and TRBJ2-5; D is perhaps TRBD2 (7 bases). V lost 3 bases and J 9 bases, leaving 23 bases between the germline ends. The germline CDR1 and CDR2 sequences are SQVTM and ANQGSEA. This CDR3 region has 15 residues. The CDR3 loop is CSVDPELARRGAQYF. The CDR3 nucleotides are TGCAGCGTTGACCCCGAACTAGCGAGAAGGGGGGCCCAGTACTTC.

CDR3 protein: CASRTGSRDRYTF. CDR3 nucleotide sequence: TGCGCCAGCAGGACCGGGTCCCGTGATCGCTACACCTTC. This rearrangement joins TRBV5-1 to TRBJ1-2; D is undetermined. The CDR3 covers 13 residues. Deletions cut 5 bases from V and 9 bases from J, with 17 bases between. CDR1 and CDR2 (germline): SGHRS, YFSETQ.

This clone came up a few times. The chain recombines TRBV2 with TRBJ1-1; D is unresolved. The CDR3 totals 13 residues. The germline V gene has CDR1 SNHLY and CDR2 FYNNEI. V was clipped by 3 bases and J by 4 bases, with 9 bases between them. CDR3 in amino acids: CASSDGRATEAFF. The CDR3 region has the DNA TGTGCCAGCAGTGATGGGAGGGCCACTGAAGCTTTCTTT.

V gene TRBV6-6 combines with J gene TRBJ2-1; TRBD1 matches 7 bases. Germline values: CDR1 MNHNY, CDR2 SVGAGI (reference sequence). The CDR3 is 15 amino acids. The ends lost 0 bases at V and 6 bases at J; junction bases unmatched: 5. In DNA, the CDR3 is TGTGCCAGCAGTTACTCGAGGGGGCCAGGCAATGAGCAGTTCTTC. The encoded protein is CASSYSRGPGNEQFF.

The rearrangement joins TRBV2 to TRBJ1-5; 10 bases line up with TRBD1. The CDR3 length is 14 residues. V trimming: 7 bases; J trimming: 6 bases; junction bases outside the gene matches: 6. In germline, CDR1 is SNHLY, CDR2 FYNNEI. The CDR3 here is CASNLDRGAQPQHF. CDR3 sequence (DNA): TGTGCCAGCAACCTGGACAGGGGGGCTCAGCCCCAGCATTTT.

The sample holds one count of this clone. The genes are TRBV6-1 and TRBJ1-3, with 8 bases identical to TRBD1. The CDR3 spans 16 residues. The J segment lost 4 bases and the V segment lost 1 base, leaving 6 bases of the junction unmatched. CDR1 and CDR2 from the germline V gene are MNHNS and SASEGT. The CDR3 spells CASSEVGQGQGNTIYF. For the CDR3, the DNA is TGTGCCAGCAGTGAAGTTGGACAGGGCCAGGGAAACACCATATATTTT.

The chain couples TRBV28 to TRBJ2-7, with TRBD2 identical over 13 bases. The J segment lost 3 bases and the V segment lost 6 bases, leaving 8 bases of the junction unmatched. Germline lookup yields CDR1 MDHEN and CDR2 SYDVKM. The CDR3 extends over 16 amino acids. The CDR3 DNA sequence: TGTGCCAGCAGAGGAGGGACTAGCGGGGCCCTCTACGAGCAGTACTTC. Protein sequence: CASRGGTSGALYEQYF. The full variable domain, rest sourced from reference TRBV28 and TRBJ2-7, is DVKVTQSSRYLVKRTGEKVFLECVQDMDHENMFWYRQDPGLGLRLIYFSYDVKMKEKGDIPEGYSVSREKKERFSLILESASTNQTSMYLCASRGGTSGALYEQYFGPGTRLTVT.

This chain uses TRBV5-1 with TRBJ2-3; D not certain. In germline, CDR1 is SGHRS, CDR2 YFSETQ. The CDR3 has 16 amino acids. V lost 0 bases and J 0 bases, leaving 11 bases between the germline ends. The CDR3 bases are TGCGCCAGCAGCTTGGATGGCAGTTCTAGCACAGATACGCAGTATTTT. Its translation is CASSLDGSSSTDTQYF.

The chain has TRBV3-1 (or the pseudogene TRBV3-2) and TRBJ1-4; D is perhaps TRBD1 (6 bases). The CDR3 runs to 17 residues. Trimming cost V 1 base and J 5 bases, with 17 bases left between them. Germline V lookup: CDR1 LGHDT, CDR2 YNNKEL (reference sequence). DNA of the CDR3: TGTGCCAGCAGCCAAGTTCCCCTGGACAGCCAAAATGAAAAACTGTTTTTT. It is translated as CASSQVPLDSQNEKLFF.

The CDR3 sequence is CASSLDGRTSVNEQFF. The CDR3 DNA is TGTGCCAGCAGCTTAGACGGGCGGACTAGCGTCAATGAGCAGTTCTTC. The chain carries TRBV7-2 and TRBJ2-1, with 9 positions matching TRBD2. The CDR3 runs to 16 residues. Trimming took 1 base from V and 6 from J; bases not matched to a gene: 7. The germline V gene encodes CDR1 SGHTA and CDR2 FQGNSA.

This sequence joins TRBV19 and TRBJ1-1, with TRBD1 identical over 7 bases. The CDR3 sequence is 14 residues long. V dropped 4 bases and J dropped 0; count of bases not matched to a gene: 2. The germline V gene has CDR1 LNHDA and CDR2 SQIVND (reference sequence). This chain's CDR3 is CASSTGQLNTEAFF. The CDR3 DNA sequence: TGTGCCAGTAGTACGGGACAGCTGAACACTGAAGCTTTCTTT.

This clone is a singleton in its sample. V is TRBV5-4 and J is TRBJ2-6; 7 bases match TRBD1. Germline assignment: CDR1 SGHNT and CDR2 YYREEE (reference sequence). The CDR3 runs 17 residues. V was clipped by 4 bases and J by 0 bases; unmatched bases: 7. The DNA for the CDR3 is TGTGCCAGCAGCGGACCCGGGACAGCCTCTGGGGCCAACGTCCTGACTTTC. It is translated as CASSGPGTASGANVLTF.

This clone was recorded once. The chain employs TRBV10-1 and TRBJ2-1; maybe TRBD2 (6 bases). Trimming removed 7 bases from V and 10 bases from J, with 17 bases in between. This CDR3 comprises 13 residues. The V gene's germline CDR1 is WNHNN and CDR2 SYGVQD (reference sequence). The CDR3 nucleotides read TGCGCCAGCACGGGGACTGTTTTTTCGGAGCAGTTCTTC. Amino acids: CASTGTVFSEQFF.

The V gene is TRBV21-1, the J gene TRBJ1-1; TRBD1, the table's D call, lacks a check against the DNA. TRBV21-1 is described as a pseudogene. The CDR3 is made up of 16 amino acids. The CDR3 DNA sequence: TGTGCCAGCAGCAAAGCTAACAGGGGGAAGGGGACTGAAGCTTTCTTT. It is translated as CASSKANRGKGTEAFF.

The chain has TRBV3-1 (or the pseudogene TRBV3-2) and TRBJ2-2; 10 bases line up with TRBD2. The V segment lost 1 base and the J segment 6 bases; nucleotides outside the gene matches: 5. Germline CDR1 is LGHDT and CDR2 is YNNKEL (reference sequence). This CDR3 is built from 16 residues. The CDR3 DNA reads TGTGCCAGCAGCCAAGCCGGGCTAGCGGGGGCCGGGGAGCTGTTTTTT. This codes for CASSQAGLAGAGELFF.

The J gene is TRBJ1-5, the V gene TRBV2, with TRBD1 identical over 7 bases. CDR1 and CDR2 from the germline V gene are SNHLY and FYNNEI. V trimming: 6 bases; J trimming: 7 bases; junction bases outside the gene matches: 6. The CDR3 runs to 13 residues. Here the CDR3 DNA reads TGTGCCAGCAGGTATGACAGGGAACAGCCCCAGCATTTT. Protein sequence: CASRYDREQPQHF.

V usage is TRBV4-2 and J usage is TRBJ2-1, with 12 bases that match TRBD2. Trimming removed 1 base from V and 6 bases from J; junction bases left unmatched: 16. Germline V gene lookup returns CDR1 LGHNA and CDR2 YNFKEQ. The CDR3 sequence is 20 residues long. The CDR3 DNA reads as TGTGCCAGCAGCCAAGCCCCGGGACTAGCGGGTGGGGACGGGGTCAATGAGCAGTTCTTC. Translation gives CASSQAPGLAGGDGVNEQFF.

V is TRBV15 and J is TRBJ2-7; a possible D gene is TRBD2 (5 bases). V shed 0 bases and J shed 0 bases, with 6 bases lying between them. The germline V gene encodes CDR1 LNHNV and CDR2 YYDKDF (reference sequence). This CDR3 has 14 amino acids. The CDR3: CATSRESGSYEQYF. The CDR3 region has the DNA TGTGCCACCAGCAGAGAGAGCGGCTCCTACGAGCAGTACTTC.

V is TRBV30 and J is TRBJ2-2; TRBD2 agrees at 11 bases. The trim removed 2 bases at V and 6 bases at J, leaving 8 bases unmatched. CDR1 is GTSNPN and CDR2 is SVGIG in the germline V gene (reference sequence). This CDR3 region has 16 residues. The chain's CDR3 is CAWSLWGTSGPGELFF. The CDR3 DNA reads TGTGCCTGGAGTTTGTGGGGGACTAGCGGTCCCGGGGAGCTGTTTTTT.

This clone was found a few times. The chain employs TRBV5-1 and TRBJ1-1; D unresolved. The CDR3 totals 14 residues. Per germline, CDR1 SGHRS and CDR2 YFSETQ. V lost 7 bases, J lost 2 bases, and 15 bases lay in between. CDR3 in amino acids: CASRNNPANTEAFF. CDR3 in DNA: TGCGCCAGCCGCAACAACCCCGCTAACACTGAAGCTTTCTTT.

CDR3 in amino acids: CASSSQWNRPITDTQYF. CDR3 in DNA: TGTGCCAGCAGCTCCCAGTGGAACAGACCTATCACAGATACGCAGTATTTT. The genes are TRBV7-8 and TRBJ2-3; D is undetermined. The CDR3 has 17 residues. Per germline, CDR1 SGHVS and CDR2 FQNEAQ. V was pared by 4 bases and J by 2 bases, with 19 bases between.